This T cell receptor beta chain was identified during a study of OX40 agonist ivuxolimab in advanced cancers. Turning to the study itself: Participants averaged around 60 years of age (range roughly 23 to 85) and were 75% to 90% male. Having had anti-PD-1, anti-PD-L1 or anti-CTLA-4 therapy before was allowed, and under 50% had some. There were three patients with partial responses, one having hepatocellular carcinoma and two cutaneous melanoma.

Germline V CDR1 and CDR2: SQVTM, ANQGSEA. With 4 bases clipped from V and 4 bases from J, the junction kept 11 bases outside the gene matches. The CDR3 spans 15 residues. Profiled with immunoSEQ multiplex PCR; TCRdb holds only in-frame clones, not every one. Among 40,000 to 45,000 clones listed, over 65% were seen once. This clone was recorded a few times. The chain joins TRBV29-1 to TRBJ2-7; TRBD2 matches at 9 bases. Sequenced material: CD4+ or CD8+ T cells sorted from blood, taken in a trial of the OX40 agonist ivuxolimab. This TCR was sampled from an adult with an advanced solid tumor such as melanoma, head and neck, liver or kidney cancer. CDR3 DNA sequence: TGCAGCGTTGGGAGAGGCGGGAGGGCCTCATACGAGCAGTACTTC. Residues: CSVGRGGRASYEQYF.